This TCR beta chain was found in a study of cytomegalovirus exposure and HLA in healthy donors. PCR used 60 Vbeta primers and 13 Jbeta primers. Method: immunoSEQ multiplex PCR; TCRdb's copy keeps in-frame clones and lacks some. This sample yields roughly 80,000 clones, of which under 70% are seen a single time; 6.9% belongs to the top ten. Whereas donors were nominally healthy upon sampling, unrecorded immune exposures were probable. The CDR3 runs 17 residues. CDR1 and CDR2 from the germline V gene are KGHSH and LQKENI. The V gene lost 2 bases and the J gene lost 1 base, with 12 bases spanning the gap. Concerning this clone: Its target is not known.

Findings and limits, study-wide: DRB1 showed the most TCR associations and HLA-C the fewest in a later analysis, as rates varied by HLA locus. Analysis was carried out at a later point, and it linked a missense DCLRE1C variant to TCR beta V- and J-gene trimming. From TCR beta sequences, most subjects' HLA-A and HLA-B alleles were reportedly predicted accurately.

The rearrangement joins TRBV18 to TRBJ2-6, with D possibly being TRBD1 (6 bases). The sequence was obtained from a woman between 50 and 59 years old in good health and CMV-seropositive. The sample taken for sequencing was PBMCs. CDR3 bases: TGTGCCAGCTCACCAAGGGGGACGTCGTCTGGGGCCAACGTCCTGACTTTC. Protein: CASSPRGTSSGANVLTF.